This TCR beta chain was identified during a study of shared clonotypes between healthy human individuals. As concerns this clone: Its target is unknown.

The CDR3 runs to 13 residues. Germline trimming cut 1 base from V and 6 bases from J; bases unmatched to any gene: 3. Per germline, CDR1 LNHDA and CDR2 SQIVND (reference sequence). Naive CD8 isolation took CD45RO-negative cells positively selected for CCR7 and excluded terminally differentiated effector memory CD45RA+ cells. Clones were read by immunoSEQ multiplex PCR, and TCRdb kept only the in-frame ones, dropping some. The sample yields some 2,000,000 clones, less than 95% seen once. Study-wide points: Collection of samples was limited to blood; tissue repertoires likely differ.

This TCR was recovered from a man between 18 and 35 years old in good health. This rearrangement joins TRBV19 to TRBJ2-7; TRBD1 matches at 7 bases. The sequenced material came from naive CD8+ T cells sorted from blood. CDR3 coding DNA: TGTGCCAGTAGTATAGTCTACAGGGGCGAGCAGTACTTC. Protein: CASSIVYRGEQYF.